A selection of T cell receptor beta chains follows, all from one sample in a study of T cells in Graves' hyperthyroidism and ophthalmopathy. TCRdb reprocessed the multiplex PCR reads via MiXCR and lists one record per CDR3 protein. Among 600,000 or so distinct CDR3 sequences, under 60% were seen once, and the ten largest hold roughly 8.2%. Sequenced input: peripheral blood or thyroid tissue (not recorded which). The receptor set was obtained from a woman under 30 with Graves' hyperthyroidism. The CDR3 runs from the conserved cysteine through the conserved F or W. The D gene is left open where the match is weak. Size tells how often a clone was seen (once, few, many) or the class of an expanded clone, and some rows leave it out.

D: .
J: TRBJ2-7
size: .
V: TRBV7-2
CDR3: CASSYRDYTDEQYF
DNA: TGTGCCAGCAGTTACAGGGACTATACCGACGAGCAGTACTTC

D: .
J: TRBJ1-2
size: .
V: TRBV7-9
CDR3: CASSWGSRGYTF
DNA: TGTGCCAGCAGCTGGGGATCACGCGGCTACACCTTC

D: .
J: TRBJ2-5
size: .
V: TRBV14
CDR3: CASSQSQGGSETQYF
DNA: TGTGCCAGCAGCCAAAGCCAGGGGGGCTCAGAGACCCAGTACTTC

D: .
J: TRBJ1-2
size: few
V: TRBV25-1
CDR3: CASSQGGGSYGYTF
DNA: TGTGCCAGCAGCCAAGGGGGGGGCAGCTATGGCTACACCTTC

D: .
J: TRBJ2-7
size: many
V: TRBV7-9
CDR3: CASSFPGDGEQYF
DNA: TGTGCCAGCAGCTTTCCCGGCGATGGCGAGCAGTACTTC

D: TRBD1
J: TRBJ1-1
size: few
V: TRBV25-1
CDR3: CASSLGAGQEKEAFF
DNA: TGTGCCAGCAGTTTGGGAGCGGGACAGGAGAAAGAAGCTTTCTTT

D: TRBD1
J: TRBJ1-2
size: .
V: TRBV29-1
CDR3: CSTKTGSNYGYTF
DNA: TGCAGCACTAAGACAGGGTCGAACTATGGCTACACCTTC

D: .
J: TRBJ1-2
size: few
V: TRBV7-9
CDR3: CASSLEETGIYGYTF
DNA: TGTGCCAGCAGCTTAGAAGAAACAGGAATCTATGGCTACACCTTC

D: TRBD1
J: TRBJ1-6
size: many
V: TRBV9
CDR3: CASSHETTGLGSPLHF
DNA: TGTGCCAGCAGCCACGAAACGACAGGGTTGGGTTCACCCCTCCACTTT

D: .
J: TRBJ2-2
size: many
V: TRBV7-7
CDR3: CASSLLAENTGELFF
DNA: TGTGCTAGCAGCTTACTAGCAGAGAACACCGGGGAGCTGTTTTTT

D: .
J: TRBJ1-4
size: few
V: TRBV20-1
CDR3: CSARSRGPEKLFF
DNA: TGCAGTGCCAGAAGCAGAGGACCTGAAAAACTGTTTTTT

D: .
J: TRBJ1-5
size: few
V: TRBV2
CDR3: CAHSGIREQPQHF
DNA: TGTGCCCATAGCGGGATTCGGGAACAGCCCCAGCATTTT

D: .
J: TRBJ1-2
size: .
V: TRBV19
CDR3: CASSIDPDYGYTF
DNA: TGTGCCAGTAGTATAGATCCGGACTATGGCTACACCTTC

D: .
J: TRBJ1-2
size: many
V: TRBV6-6
CDR3: CASSPEEHGGYTF
DNA: TGTGCCAGCAGTCCCGAGGAGCATGGTGGCTACACCTTC

D: .
J: TRBJ2-2
size: many
V: TRBV7-2
CDR3: CASSLGRQNTGELFF
DNA: TGTGCCAGCAGCTTAGGCCGACAGAACACCGGGGAGCTGTTTTTT

D: .
J: TRBJ2-7
size: .
V: TRBV7-6
CDR3: CASSLGSRVVYEQYF
DNA: TGTGCCAGCAGCTTAGGTTCCAGGGTGGTTTACGAGCAGTACTTC

D: .
J: TRBJ1-3
size: few
V: TRBV14
CDR3: CASSQDSKATRDTIYF
DNA: TGTGCCAGCAGCCAAGACTCGAAGGCCACCAGGGACACCATATATTTT

D: TRBD1
J: TRBJ1-5
size: .
V: TRBV24-1
CDR3: CATSDFPGTGVHQPQHF
DNA: TGTGCCACCAGTGACTTCCCCGGGACAGGGGTACACCAGCCCCAGCATTTT

D: TRBD1
J: TRBJ1-1
size: many
V: TRBV6-1
CDR3: CASSGQGYTEAFF
DNA: TGTGCCAGCAGCGGACAGGGGTACACTGAAGCTTTCTTT

D: .
J: TRBJ1-3
size: many
V: TRBV2
CDR3: CASSAGPRNTIYF
DNA: TGTGCCAGCAGTGCTGGGCCGCGAAACACCATATATTTT

D: TRBD1
J: TRBJ1-2
size: many
V: TRBV10-3
CDR3: CAISESETGLGGYTF
DNA: TGTGCCATCAGTGAGTCGGAGACAGGGCTAGGCGGCTACACCTTC

D: .
J: TRBJ1-2
size: few
V: TRBV11-3
CDR3: CASRSPGMDGYTF
DNA: TGTGCCAGCAGATCTCCAGGAATGGATGGCTACACCTTC

D: TRBD2
J: TRBJ2-5
size: .
V: TRBV11-2
CDR3: CASSFGGGGGETQYF
DNA: TGTGCCAGCAGCTTCGGCGGGGGAGGCGGTGAGACCCAGTACTTC

D: .
J: TRBJ1-6
size: .
V: TRBV5-1
CDR3: CASSLQGLGSPLHF
DNA: TGCGCCAGCAGCTTGCAGGGGTTAGGGTCACCCCTCCACTTT

D: TRBD1
J: TRBJ2-7
size: .
V: TRBV10-3
CDR3: CAISEFGQGSAYEQYF
DNA: TGTGCCATCAGTGAGTTTGGACAGGGGTCAGCCTACGAGCAGTACTTC

D: .
J: TRBJ1-1
size: few
V: TRBV7-9
CDR3: CASSVGTTGNTEAFF
DNA: TGTGCCAGCAGCGTAGGAACAACAGGGAACACTGAAGCTTTCTTT